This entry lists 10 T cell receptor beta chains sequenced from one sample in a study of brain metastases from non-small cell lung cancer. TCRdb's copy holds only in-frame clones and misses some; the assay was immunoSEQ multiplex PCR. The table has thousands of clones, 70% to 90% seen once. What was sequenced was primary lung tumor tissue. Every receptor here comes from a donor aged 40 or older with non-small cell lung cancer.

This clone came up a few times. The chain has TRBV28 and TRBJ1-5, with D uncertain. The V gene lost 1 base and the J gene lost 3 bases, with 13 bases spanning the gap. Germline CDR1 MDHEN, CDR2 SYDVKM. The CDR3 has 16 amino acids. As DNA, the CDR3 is TGTGCCAGCAGTTTATATGCTGGAGGGATCAATCAGCCCCAGCATTTT. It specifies CASSLYAGGINQPQHF.

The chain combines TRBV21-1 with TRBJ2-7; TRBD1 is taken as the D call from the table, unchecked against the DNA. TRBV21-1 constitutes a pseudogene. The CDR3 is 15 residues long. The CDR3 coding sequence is TGTGCCAGCAGCAAAAACCTACTACAGGGGTACGAGCAGTACTTC. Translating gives CASSKNLLQGYEQYF.

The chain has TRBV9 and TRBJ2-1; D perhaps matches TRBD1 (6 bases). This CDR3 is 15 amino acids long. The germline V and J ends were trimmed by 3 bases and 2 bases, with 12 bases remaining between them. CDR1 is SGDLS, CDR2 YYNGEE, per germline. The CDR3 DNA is TGTGCCAGCAGCGCCGATGGGGGCCCCTACAATGAGCAGTTCTTC. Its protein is CASSADGGPYNEQFF. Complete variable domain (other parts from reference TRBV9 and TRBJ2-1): DSGVTQTPKHLITATGQRVTLRCSPRSGDLSVYWYQQSLDQGLQFLIQYYNGEERAKGNILERFSAQQFPDLHSELNLSSLELGDSALYFCASSADGGPYNEQFFGPGTRLTVL.

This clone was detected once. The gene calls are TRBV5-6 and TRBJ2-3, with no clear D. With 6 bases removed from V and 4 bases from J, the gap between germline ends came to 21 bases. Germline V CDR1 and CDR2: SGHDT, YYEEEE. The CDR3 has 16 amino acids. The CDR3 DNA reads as TGTGCCAGCACCCCTAGGGTTAGGGTAGGTGCAGATACGCAGTATTTT. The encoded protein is CASTPRVRVGADTQYF. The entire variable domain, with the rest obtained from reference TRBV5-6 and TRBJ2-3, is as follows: DAGVTQSPTHLIKTRGQQVTLRCSPKSGHDTVSWYQQALGQGPQFIFQYYEEEERQRGNFPDRFSGHQFPNYSSELNVNALLLGDSALYLCASTPRVRVGADTQYFGPGTRLTVL.

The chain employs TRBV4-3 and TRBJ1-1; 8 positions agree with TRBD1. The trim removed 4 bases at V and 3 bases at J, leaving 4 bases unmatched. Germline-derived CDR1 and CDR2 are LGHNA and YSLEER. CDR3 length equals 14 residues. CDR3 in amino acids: CASSPGQGYTEAFF. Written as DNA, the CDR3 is TGCGCCAGCAGCCCCGGACAGGGCTACACTGAAGCTTTCTTT.

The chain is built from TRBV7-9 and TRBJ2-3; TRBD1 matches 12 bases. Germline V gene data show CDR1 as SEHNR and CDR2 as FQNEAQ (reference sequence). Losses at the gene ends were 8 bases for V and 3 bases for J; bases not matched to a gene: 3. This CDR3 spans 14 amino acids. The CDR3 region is CASPGQGATDTQYF. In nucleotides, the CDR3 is TGTGCCAGCCCGGGACAGGGGGCGACAGATACGCAGTATTTT.

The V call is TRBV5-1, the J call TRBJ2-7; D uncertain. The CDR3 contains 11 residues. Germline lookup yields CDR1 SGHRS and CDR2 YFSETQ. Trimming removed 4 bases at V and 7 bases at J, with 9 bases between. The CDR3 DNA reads TGCGCCAGCAGCGAAGGAGATGAGCAGTACTTC. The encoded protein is CASSEGDEQYF.

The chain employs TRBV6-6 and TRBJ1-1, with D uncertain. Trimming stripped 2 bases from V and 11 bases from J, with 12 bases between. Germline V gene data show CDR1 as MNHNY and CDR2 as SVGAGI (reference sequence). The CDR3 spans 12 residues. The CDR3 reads CASSYKGTDAFF. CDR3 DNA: TGTGCCAGCAGTTACAAGGGAACGGACGCTTTCTTT.

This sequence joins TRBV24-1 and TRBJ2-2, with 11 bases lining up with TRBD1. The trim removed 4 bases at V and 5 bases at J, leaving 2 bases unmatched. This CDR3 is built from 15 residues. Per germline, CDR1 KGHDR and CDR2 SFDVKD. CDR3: CATSDGTGGTGELFF. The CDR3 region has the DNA TGTGCCACCAGTGACGGGACAGGGGGAACCGGGGAGCTGTTTTTT.

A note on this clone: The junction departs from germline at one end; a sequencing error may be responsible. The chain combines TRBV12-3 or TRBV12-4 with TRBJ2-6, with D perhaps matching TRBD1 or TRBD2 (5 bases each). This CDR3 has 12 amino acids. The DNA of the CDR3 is TGTGCCGCCGGGGCTGGGGTCAACGTCCTGACTTTC. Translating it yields CAAGAGVNVLTF.